The clone carrying this T cell receptor beta chain has more than one count but fewer than ten. The antigen is unknown. The data were obtained in a study of T-cell memory formation after mild COVID-19. Findings and limits, study-wide: For second-wave clones that peaked at day 37, SARS-CoV-2 specificity went unverified. Clones contracting over day 15 to 85 were CD4/CD8 balanced, with later expanders leaning CD4+.

UMIs and sample barcodes were carried by the TCR alpha and TCR beta cDNA libraries that 5'RACE produced using constant-segment primers. TCRdb fed the 5' RACE reads into MiXCR, producing one record per CDR3 protein. The sample contains some 600,000 distinct CDR3 sequences, around 15% of which appear only once. Source material: PBMCs or a T cell subset sorted from them (not recorded which). This clonotype originated in an adult woman who had mild COVID-19 (a few samples of this study predate the infection). Cell type and time point are not known.

As DNA, the CDR3 is TGTGCCAGCAGCCCGGGACAGACAACTAATGAAAAACTGTTTTTT. This encodes CASSPGQTTNEKLFF. The chain has TRBV7-2 and TRBJ1-4; 7 bases align to TRBD1. The CDR3 has 15 amino acids. J was trimmed by 0 bases and V by 5 bases; bases with no gene match: 3. Germline assignment: CDR1 SGHTA and CDR2 FQGNSA.